This T cell receptor beta chain emerged from a study of blood T cells in healthy people across ages. The study, taken as a whole, reports: Age advanced and TCR beta diversity per million T cells fell, roughly linearly.

Trimming at V came to 6 bases and at J to 12 bases, leaving 22 bases not matched to a gene. This CDR3 comprises 17 residues. Germline CDR1 MNHEY, CDR2 SMNVEV (reference sequence). This clonotype has just a few counts. Its specificity is not known. Primed by a sample-barcoded 5' primer and a J-beta primer mix, a second PCR proceeded for about 7 to 11 cycles. Via MiXCR, TCRdb re-called the 5' RACE reads, giving one row per CDR3 protein. The sample gives about 1,000,000 distinct CDR3 sequences, more than 35% of which show up once; approximately 20% is in the top ten. Sequenced: blood. The chain uses TRBV27 and TRBJ2-1, with 8 bases aligning to TRBD2. This TCR came from a woman aged 60 to 75 in good health. The CDR3 region is CASRLTSAGATSEGQFF. CDR3 in DNA: TGTGCCAGCAGACTGACTAGCGCTGGGGCGACTTCCGAGGGGCAGTTCTTC.